This entry lists 29 T cell receptor beta chains sequenced from one sample in a study of cytomegalovirus exposure and HLA in healthy donors. It was with 60 Vbeta and 13 Jbeta primers that the PCR ran. Assay: immunoSEQ multiplex PCR; the TCRdb copy retains only in-frame clones and omits some. The sample consists of roughly 180,000 clones, just under 80% of them appearing once. Sequences were obtained from PBMCs. These receptors all stem from a female donor in good health and CMV-seronegative.

The V and J genes are TRBV5-4 and TRBJ1-4; no clear D. Germline V lookup: CDR1 SGHNT, CDR2 YYREEE (reference sequence). The CDR3 contains 14 residues. The ends were cut back, 0 bases at V and 7 bases at J, with 10 bases in the middle. CDR3 amino acids: CASSLAGMSEKLFF. The CDR3 region has the DNA TGTGCCAGCAGCTTGGCGGGGATGAGTGAAAAACTGTTTTTT. Full variable domain (outside the CDR3, taken from reference TRBV5-4 and TRBJ1-4): ETGVTQSPTHLIKTRGQQVTLRCSSQSGHNTVSWYQQALGQGPQFIFQYYREEENGRGNFPPRFSGLQFPNYSSELNVNALELDDSALYLCASSLAGMSEKLFFGSGTQLSVL.

This clone has only one observation. The genes are TRBV5-1 and TRBJ1-1, with 8 positions matching TRBD1. The CDR3 covers 14 residues. The V segment lost 4 bases and the J segment 6 bases; nucleotides outside the gene matches: 8. CDR1 is SGHRS, CDR2 YFSETQ, per germline. CDR3 coding DNA: TGCGCCAGCAGCCTAGGACAGGGTGCGTCTGAAGCTTTCTTT. Amino acid sequence: CASSLGQGASEAFF.

V is TRBV11-2 and J is TRBJ2-7; no definite D call. Germline V CDR1 and CDR2: SGHAT, FQNNGV. The V end lost 5 bases, the J end lost 1 base, and 12 bases lay between the germline ends. The CDR3 is made up of 14 amino acids. CDR3 bases: TGTGCCAGCAGCCCCAATGAGGTTTCCTACGAGCAGTACTTC. This translates into CASSPNEVSYEQYF.

The chain employs TRBV5-1 and TRBJ2-1; tentatively, D is TRBD2 (5 bases). V was pared by 0 bases and J by 5 bases, with 12 bases between. The germline gives CDR1 SGHRS, CDR2 YFSETQ. This CDR3 is 15 amino acids long. Here the CDR3 reads CASSLGDYANNEQFF. CDR3 sequence (DNA): TGCGCCAGCAGCTTGGGAGACTACGCTAACAATGAGCAGTTCTTC.

This chain uses TRBV11-1 with TRBJ2-4; 9 bases fit TRBD2. The CDR3 loop spans 16 amino acids. J was trimmed by 9 bases and V by 1 base; bases with no gene match: 10. Germline V gene sequence: CDR1 SGHAT, CDR2 FQDESV (reference sequence). The CDR3 reads CASSLEGAGGPIIQYF. The DNA for the CDR3 is TGTGCCAGCAGCTTAGAGGGTGCGGGAGGGCCGATCATTCAGTACTTC.

The chain joins TRBV18 to TRBJ1-3, with D possibly being TRBD1 (5 bases). CDR3 length: 13 amino acids. Germline V CDR1 and CDR2: KGHSH, LQKENI. With 3 bases removed from V and 9 bases from J, the gap between germline ends came to 12 bases. The CDR3 here is CASSPHSGGTIYF. CDR3 DNA sequence: TGTGCCAGCTCACCCCACTCGGGGGGCACCATATATTTT.

The V call is TRBV27, the J call TRBJ2-2; TRBD2 is a possible D gene (7 bases). Germline V gene sequence: CDR1 MNHEY, CDR2 SMNVEV (reference sequence). This CDR3 has 17 residues. V dropped 6 bases and J dropped 3 bases, with 20 bases sitting between them. The CDR3 nucleotides are TGTGCCAGCAGACAGCCCTACGTGCGGGGGCACACCGGGGAGCTGTTTTTT. Translated: CASRQPYVRGHTGELFF.

CDR3 nucleotides: TGTGCCAGCAAGGGGGCAAAGGGGGCGAACACTGAAGCTTTCTTT. Translation: CASKGAKGANTEAFF. The gene calls are TRBV2 and TRBJ1-1; 7 bases are a match to TRBD1. Germline V gene sequence: CDR1 SNHLY, CDR2 FYNNEI. Trimming cost V 7 bases and J 1 base; bases outside gene matches: 9. CDR3 length: 15 residues. Combining the CDR3 with reference TRBV2 and TRBJ1-1 gives the whole variable domain EPEVTQTPSHQVTQMGQEVILRCVPISNHLYFYWYRQILGQKVEFLVSFYNNEISEKSEIFDDQFSVERPDGSNFTLKIRSTKLEDSAMYFCASKGAKGANTEAFFGQGTRLTVV.

The rearrangement uses TRBV7-9 and TRBJ2-3; weak D call: TRBD2 (5 bases). The CDR3 extends over 17 amino acids. From germline, CDR1 is SEHNR and CDR2 FQNEAQ (reference sequence). The germline V and J ends were trimmed by 1 base and 5 bases, with 19 bases remaining between them. CDR3 DNA sequence: TGTGCCAGCAGCTTAGTATTGGGTATGTGGGAGCAAGATACGCAGTATTTT. Protein sequence: CASSLVLGMWEQDTQYF.

V and J are TRBV7-9 and TRBJ2-7; 8 bases align to TRBD2. Trimming removed 7 bases from V and 12 bases from J; junction bases left unmatched: 20. There are 15 residues in the CDR3. Germline-derived CDR1 and CDR2 are SEHNR and FQNEAQ (reference sequence). The CDR3 DNA reads TGTGCCAGCATCCCCAACCGGGAGGGCCTCGGTTCACTGTACTTC. Amino acid sequence: CASIPNREGLGSLYF.

This clone has only a few counts. This sequence joins TRBV7-9 and TRBJ1-2, with TRBD1 as a possible D gene (6 bases). The germline gives CDR1 SEHNR, CDR2 FQNEAQ (reference sequence). V shed 1 base and J shed 3 bases, with 9 bases lying between them. This CDR3 is 14 amino acids long. CDR3 DNA sequence: TGTGCCAGCAGCTTAGGGGGGCGCGACTATGGCTACACCTTC. The encoded protein is CASSLGGRDYGYTF.

The V call is TRBV5-6, the J call TRBJ2-1; D gene unclear. The germline gives CDR1 SGHDT, CDR2 YYEEEE. V was shortened by 0 bases and J by 4 bases, with 5 bases between the two germline ends. CDR3 size: 13 residues. CDR3: CASSLGQYNEQFF. The CDR3 coding sequence is TGTGCCAGCAGCTTGGGGCAGTACAATGAGCAGTTCTTC.

This clone was seen only a few times. The genes are TRBV10-3 and TRBJ2-3; D unclear. Germline V gene data show CDR1 as ENHRY and CDR2 as SYGVKD. With 4 bases removed from V and 3 bases from J, the gap between germline ends came to 5 bases. This CDR3 is built from 12 residues. The CDR3 coding sequence is TGTGCCATCAGTGCGGAGACAGATACGCAGTATTTT. It codes for CAISAETDTQYF.

The V and J genes are TRBV7-8 and TRBJ2-2; 8 bases line up with TRBD2. The V gene end was trimmed by 5 bases and the J gene end by 5 bases; junction bases not matched to a gene: 7. The V gene's germline CDR1 is SGHVS and CDR2 FQNEAQ. CDR3 size: 15 residues. As DNA, the CDR3 is TGTGCCAGCAGCGGGGGACTAGTGTTGACCGGGGAGCTGTTTTTT. Translated: CASSGGLVLTGELFF.

The chain uses TRBV27 and TRBJ2-5, with 8 bases fitting TRBD1. This CDR3 is 17 amino acids long. J was trimmed by 0 bases and V by 6 bases; bases with no gene match: 12. Germline values: CDR1 MNHEY, CDR2 SMNVEV (reference sequence). This CDR3 is CASSFLGQGTYQETQYF. The CDR3, as DNA: TGTGCCAGCAGCTTTCTCGGACAGGGCACATACCAAGAGACCCAGTACTTC.

This clone appeared a few times. V is TRBV19 and J is TRBJ1-2, with 7 bases that match TRBD1. The CDR3 loop spans 14 amino acids. Losses at the gene ends were 6 bases for V and 6 bases for J; bases not matched to a gene: 10. Germline V gives CDR1 LNHDA, CDR2 SQIVND (reference sequence). The DNA of the CDR3 is TGTGCCAGTAGCCCATCACAGGGGAACGATGGCTACACCTTC. Translating gives CASSPSQGNDGYTF.

This clone has only a few counts. This chain uses TRBV2 with TRBJ2-7; TRBD2 matches at 13 bases. Germline CDR1 reads SNHLY; CDR2 reads FYNNEI. The V gene end was trimmed by 6 bases and the J gene end by 3 bases; junction bases not matched to a gene: 5. The CDR3 is made up of 15 amino acids. CDR3 sequence (DNA): TGTGCCAGCAGGGTGACTAGCGGGGGGTACTACGAGCAGTACTTC. This sequence encodes CASRVTSGGYYEQYF.

The CDR3 sequence: CASSLARDSKSYEQYF. CDR3 DNA: TGTGCCAGCAGCTTAGCGCGGGACAGTAAATCCTACGAGCAGTACTTC. This chain joins TRBV7-8 and TRBJ2-7; D might be TRBD1 (7 bases). Per the germline V gene, CDR1 is SGHVS and CDR2 is FQNEAQ. V shed 0 bases and J shed 1 base, with 13 bases lying between them. The CDR3 runs 16 residues.

This chain connects TRBV15 to TRBJ2-7; possibly TRBD1 for D (5 bases). This CDR3 region has 14 residues. The V end lost 0 bases, the J end lost 4 bases, and 10 bases lay between the germline ends. Germline loops: CDR1 LNHNV, CDR2 YYDKDF (reference sequence). This CDR3 reads CATSRDRQQYEQYF. The DNA for the CDR3 is TGTGCCACCAGCAGAGACCGACAGCAATACGAGCAGTACTTC. Using reference TRBV15 and TRBJ2-7 for the parts outside the CDR3, the full variable domain is DAMVIQNPRYQVTQFGKPVTLSCSQTLNHNVMYWYQQKSSQAPKLLFHYYDKDFNNEADTPDNFQSRRPNTSFCFLDIRSPGLGDTAMYLCATSRDRQQYEQYFGPGTRLTVT.

This clone was found a few times. This chain uses TRBV4-2 with TRBJ2-3, with 9 positions matching TRBD2. Germline V gene sequence: CDR1 LGHNA, CDR2 YNFKEQ. V lost 4 bases and J lost 1; bases outside the gene matches: 9. The CDR3 runs 17 residues. In nucleotides, the CDR3 is TGTGCCAGCAGCCCATGGGGCCGACTAGCGGGCACAGATACGCAGTATTTT. Translating it yields CASSPWGRLAGTDTQYF.

The chain uses TRBV11-2 and TRBJ2-2; 7 nucleotides match TRBD2. The CDR3 is made up of 15 amino acids. With 4 bases clipped from V and 4 bases from J, the junction kept 6 bases outside the gene matches. Germline lookup yields CDR1 SGHAT and CDR2 FQNNGV. The CDR3: CASSSSGVGTGELFF. CDR3 DNA: TGTGCCAGCAGCTCGAGCGGGGTGGGCACCGGGGAGCTGTTTTTT.

This clone was recorded only once. This rearrangement joins TRBV27 to TRBJ1-2; 8 nucleotides match TRBD1. V was clipped by 3 bases and J by 7 bases; unmatched bases: 4. Germline assignment: CDR1 MNHEY and CDR2 SMNVEV (reference sequence). The CDR3 contains 13 residues. CDR3 DNA: TGTGCCAGCAGTTTGCAGGGGGCTCGTGGCTACACCTTC. Amino acid sequence: CASSLQGARGYTF.

Of note for this clone: One end of the junction fails to match germline, which may point to a read error. This rearrangement joins TRBV7-7 to TRBJ2-1, with D hard to call. The CDR3 sequence is 15 residues long. CDR1 and CDR2 (germline): SSHAT, FNYEAQ (reference sequence). The CDR3 loop reads CASSFSADPNNEQFF. The CDR3 DNA sequence: TGTGCTAGCAGCTTTTCGGCGGATCCTAACAATGAGCAGTTCTTC.

The genes are TRBV4-2 and TRBJ2-1; a possible D gene is TRBD2 (5 bases). V was cut by 3 bases and J by 7 bases, with 13 bases left in between. CDR3 length equals 14 residues. The V gene's germline CDR1 is LGHNA and CDR2 YNFKEQ. This chain's CDR3 is CASSHLGPGNEQFF. As DNA, the CDR3 is TGTGCCAGCAGCCATCTTGGGCCGGGAAATGAGCAGTTCTTC.

This clone was observed a handful of times. The chain uses TRBV7-9 and TRBJ2-7; 10 bases fit TRBD1. Germline CDR1 reads SEHNR; CDR2 reads FQNEAQ (reference sequence). The CDR3 is 15 amino acids. Trimming cost V 1 base and J 2 bases; bases outside gene matches: 2. CDR3 residues: CASSLDDRGPYEQYF. In nucleotides, the CDR3 is TGTGCCAGCAGCTTAGATGACAGGGGGCCCTACGAGCAGTACTTC.

The chain has TRBV7-6 and TRBJ2-7; maybe TRBD2 (6 bases). There are 13 residues in the CDR3. CDR1 and CDR2 (germline): SGHVS, FNYEAQ. With 5 bases removed from V and 7 bases from J, the gap between germline ends came to 15 bases. The CDR3 spells CASSPPLAWEQYF. The CDR3 nucleotides are TGTGCCAGCAGCCCCCCGCTAGCGTGGGAGCAGTACTTC.

The chain employs TRBV27 and TRBJ2-1, with a possible D match to TRBD1 (6 bases). The CDR3 length is 14 residues. V lost 6 bases and J lost 4, with 13 bases in between. Germline V gene data show CDR1 as MNHEY and CDR2 as SMNVEV (reference sequence). The CDR3 here is CASSLGQPYNEQFF. In DNA form, the CDR3 reads TGTGCCAGCAGCCTGGGACAACCGTACAATGAGCAGTTCTTC.

The chain uses TRBV7-3 and TRBJ2-1; 13 bases are a match to TRBD2. CDR3 size: 16 residues. Trimming removed 1 base from V and 9 bases from J; junction bases left unmatched: 6. Germline-derived CDR1 and CDR2 are SGHTA and FQGTGA. CDR3 in amino acids: CASSLIGTSGTREQFF. The CDR3 DNA is TGTGCCAGCAGCTTAATTGGGACTAGCGGGACTCGTGAGCAGTTCTTC.

This chain connects TRBV7-6 to TRBJ2-2, with 9 bases fitting TRBD1. CDR3 length equals 15 residues. From germline, CDR1 is SGHVS and CDR2 FNYEAQ. Trimming removed 4 bases from V and 1 base from J; junction bases left unmatched: 1. The CDR3 is CASSSGQGNTGELFF. DNA of the CDR3: TGTGCCAGCAGCTCGGGACAGGGGAACACCGGGGAGCTGTTTTTT.